A single sample is the source of the 26 T cell receptor beta chains below, sequenced in a study of shared clonotypes between healthy human individuals. The method was immunoSEQ multiplex PCR; TCRdb's version includes in-frame clones alone and lacks a portion of them. This sample has a few million clones; 85% to 95% occur once, and the top ten carry approximately 0.4%. Sequencing was performed on naive CD4+ T cells from PBMCs. The subset denotes: CD45RA+ positively selected. These receptors came from a man aged 18-30 years in good health. Some clones in this sample may be carry-over from other donors' samples.

V is TRBV18 and J is TRBJ2-4; tentatively, D is TRBD1 (6 bases). CDR3 size: 17 residues. Trimming took off 3 bases at V and 0 bases at J, with 15 bases between the two ends. The germline gives CDR1 KGHSH, CDR2 LQKENI. CDR3 protein: CASSPRTGPLAKNIQYF. CDR3 coding DNA: TGTGCCAGCTCACCTCGCACAGGGCCACTAGCCAAAAACATTCAGTACTTC.

Of note for this clone: The same CDR3 also results from other DNA sequences found in this sample. V usage is TRBV28 and J usage is TRBJ2-5, with 12 nucleotides matching TRBD2. This CDR3 comprises 15 residues. V shed 5 bases and J 5 bases; nucleotides not matched to a gene: 6. Germline V gene data show CDR1 as MDHEN and CDR2 as SYDVKM. The CDR3 sequence is CASSALAGGGETQYF. The DNA of the CDR3 is TGTGCCAGCAGTGCTCTAGCGGGAGGGGGGGAGACCCAGTACTTC.

The rearrangement joins TRBV5-4 to TRBJ2-6; the D gene could be TRBD1 or TRBD2 (7 bases each). Trimming took off 4 bases at V and 3 bases at J, with 17 bases between the two ends. Germline V gene lookup returns CDR1 SGHNT and CDR2 YYREEE (reference sequence). The CDR3 is 17 residues long. The CDR3 here is CASSRSGGAGGANVLTF. Written as DNA, the CDR3 is TGTGCCAGCAGCCGATCAGGGGGGGCTGGTGGGGCCAACGTCCTGACTTTC.

This clone was seen a handful of times. The sample has other DNA sequences that encode this CDR3 too. The genes are TRBV5-1 and TRBJ2-5, with 10 bases that match TRBD1. The V segment lost 4 bases and the J segment 2 bases; nucleotides outside the gene matches: 2. Germline lookup yields CDR1 SGHRS and CDR2 YFSETQ. The CDR3 covers 14 residues. Here the CDR3 reads CASSRGQGQETQYF. For the CDR3, the DNA is TGCGCCAGCAGCCGGGGACAGGGGCAAGAGACCCAGTACTTC.

This chain joins TRBV19 and TRBJ1-5; D is possibly TRBD1 (6 bases). The CDR3 extends over 15 amino acids. Trimming stripped 11 bases from V and 2 bases from J, with 19 bases between. Germline V gene data show CDR1 as LNHDA and CDR2 as SQIVND (reference sequence). The CDR3: CAGPKGGAGNQPQHF. Here the CDR3 DNA reads TGTGCCGGCCCTAAGGGGGGGGCCGGCAATCAGCCCCAGCATTTT.

Comments on this clone: The sample has other DNA sequences that encode this CDR3 too. The chain carries TRBV7-2 and TRBJ2-7; D is uncertain. Germline CDR1 is SGHTA and CDR2 is FQGNSA. The CDR3 extends over 13 amino acids. Between the trimmed V and J ends, which lost 2 bases and 3 bases, there was a span of 8 bases. The CDR3 DNA is TGTGCCAGCAGCTTACGAGCAGGCTACGAGCAGTACTTC. It is translated as CASSLRAGYEQYF. The variable domain in full, with the rest retrieved from reference TRBV7-2 and TRBJ2-7, is GAGVSQSPSNKVTEKGKDVELRCDPISGHTALYWYRQSLGQGLEFLIYFQGNSAPDKSGLPSDRFSAERTGGSVSTLTIQRTQQEDSAVYLCASSLRAGYEQYFGPGTRLTVT.

The chain recombines TRBV29-1 with TRBJ2-3; unclear D gene. Germline V gives CDR1 SQVTM, CDR2 ANQGSEA. The V end lost 3 bases, the J end lost 6 bases, and 7 bases lay between the germline ends. The CDR3 covers 11 residues. The DNA for the CDR3 is TGCAGCGTTGACAGGTGGGATACGCAGTATTTT. Protein sequence: CSVDRWDTQYF.

The rearrangement joins TRBV5-5 to TRBJ2-2; D is ambiguous. CDR1 is SGHKS and CDR2 is YYEKEE in the germline V gene (reference sequence). Trimming took off 2 bases at V and 3 bases at J, with 8 bases between the two ends. CDR3 length: 14 amino acids. CDR3 in amino acids: CASSFASYTGELFF. CDR3 DNA sequence: TGTGCCAGCAGCTTTGCCTCCTACACCGGGGAGCTGTTTTTT. The full variable domain, rest sourced from reference TRBV5-5 and TRBJ2-2, is DAGVTQSPTHLIKTRGQQVTLRCSPISGHKSVSWYQQVLGQGPQFIFQYYEKEERGRGNFPDRFSARQFPNYSSELNVNALLLGDSALYLCASSFASYTGELFFGEGSRLTVL.

The V call is TRBV5-8, the J call TRBJ2-7; D is undetermined. V lost 2 bases and J lost 5, with 5 bases in between. Germline CDR1 reads SGHTS; CDR2 reads YDEGEE. This CDR3 is 11 amino acids long. CDR3 in DNA: TGTGCCAGCAGCTTACGGAACGAGCAGTACTTC. Translated: CASSLRNEQYF.

The gene calls are TRBV9 and TRBJ2-7; 7 nucleotides agree with TRBD2. Germline V gene data show CDR1 as SGDLS and CDR2 as YYNGEE. V was clipped by 0 bases and J by 3 bases; unmatched bases: 6. This CDR3 region has 15 residues. The CDR3 bases are TGTGCCAGCAGCGTAGCGGCGGGAGCTTACTACGAGCAGTACTTC. It codes for CASSVAAGAYYEQYF.

V gene TRBV28 combines with J gene TRBJ2-7; no firm D call. V lost 5 bases and J lost 2, with 10 bases in between. Looked up from germline, CDR1 is MDHEN and CDR2 is SYDVKM. CDR3 length equals 13 residues. CDR3 residues: CASSPRITYEQYF. In DNA, the CDR3 is TGTGCCAGCAGTCCGCGGATCACCTACGAGCAGTACTTC. Based on the CDR3 plus reference TRBV28 and TRBJ2-7, the full variable domain is DVKVTQSSRYLVKRTGEKVFLECVQDMDHENMFWYRQDPGLGLRLIYFSYDVKMKEKGDIPEGYSVSREKKERFSLILESASTNQTSMYLCASSPRITYEQYFGPGTRLTVT.

The rearrangement uses TRBV6-5 and TRBJ1-2; TRBD1 agrees at 7 bases. Trimming at V came to 8 bases and at J to 7 bases, leaving 13 bases not matched to a gene. Germline V CDR1 and CDR2: MNHEY, SVGAGI. The CDR3 has 14 residues. This chain's CDR3 is CASAPLLRQGGYTF. Here the CDR3 DNA reads TGTGCCAGCGCCCCCCTCCTCCGACAGGGTGGCTACACCTTC.

The chain joins TRBV28 to TRBJ1-1, with D hard to call. The CDR3 loop spans 11 amino acids. Trimming shortened V by 7 bases and J by 6 bases, and 9 bases separated the two germline ends. The germline gives CDR1 MDHEN, CDR2 SYDVKM. The CDR3 nucleotides read TGTGCCAGCAACCAGCGAGCTGAAGCTTTCTTT. Its protein product is CASNQRAEAFF.

V and J are TRBV30 and TRBJ1-2, with D possibly being TRBD1 (6 bases). Trimming removed 1 base at V and 4 bases at J, with 13 bases between. This CDR3 spans 14 amino acids. The germline V gene encodes CDR1 GTSNPN and CDR2 SVGIG (reference sequence). The CDR3 sequence is CAWSGGALFYGYTF. The CDR3 nucleotides are TGTGCCTGGAGTGGGGGGGCGTTGTTCTATGGCTACACCTTC.

The chain joins TRBV28 to TRBJ2-1; D gene uncertain. V shed 3 bases and J shed 5 bases, with 8 bases lying between them. The V gene's germline CDR1 is MDHEN and CDR2 SYDVKM. The CDR3 length is 13 residues. The CDR3 nucleotides are TGTGCCAGCAGTTTGTGGACCGACAATGAGCAGTTCTTC. This codes for CASSLWTDNEQFF. Together with reference TRBV28 and TRBJ2-1, the CDR3 gives the full variable domain: DVKVTQSSRYLVKRTGEKVFLECVQDMDHENMFWYRQDPGLGLRLIYFSYDVKMKEKGDIPEGYSVSREKKERFSLILESASTNQTSMYLCASSLWTDNEQFFGPGTRLTVL.

The chain uses TRBV2 and TRBJ1-1; tentatively, D is TRBD1 (6 bases). The CDR3 has 13 residues. Trimming took 7 bases from V and 4 from J, leaving 13 bases between them. Germline-derived CDR1 and CDR2 are SNHLY and FYNNEI. CDR3 in DNA: TGTGCCAGCACGGAGGGGGTGGGCACTGAAGCTTTCTTT. It is translated as CASTEGVGTEAFF.

A single count supports this clone. The gene calls are TRBV5-4 and TRBJ2-6, with D perhaps matching TRBD1 or TRBD2 (5 bases each). Per the germline V gene, CDR1 is SGHNT and CDR2 is YYREEE (reference sequence). Trimming pared 4 bases from V and 3 bases from J, leaving 17 bases between. The CDR3 totals 17 residues. The chain's CDR3 is CASSPPEPGLGANVLTF. For the CDR3, the DNA is TGTGCCAGCAGCCCACCAGAACCGGGGCTTGGGGCCAACGTCCTGACTTTC.

The genes are TRBV29-1 and TRBJ2-5, with no clear D. This CDR3 has 10 amino acids. The germline V gene encodes CDR1 SQVTM and CDR2 ANQGSEA. V was trimmed by 7 bases and J by 1 base, leaving 4 bases between them. CDR3 loop: CSAFQETQYF. The CDR3 DNA is TGCAGCGCCTTCCAAGAGACCCAGTACTTC.

J is TRBJ2-5 and V is TRBV7-2; 9 bases agree with TRBD1. V gave up 5 bases and J gave up 9 bases; unmatched junction bases: 16. Germline CDR1 is SGHTA and CDR2 is FQGNSA. This CDR3 is built from 16 residues. In DNA form, the CDR3 reads TGTGCCAGCAGCCCCCTGTGGACAGGGGCAAAGGCGGCCCAGTACTTC. Translation: CASSPLWTGAKAAQYF.

The chain has TRBV7-9 and TRBJ2-3, with 10 positions matching TRBD1. V lost 5 bases to trimming and J lost 2 bases; unmatched junction nucleotides: 4. The CDR3 is 15 amino acids. The germline CDR1 and CDR2 sequences are SEHNR and FQNEAQ (reference sequence). The CDR3 region has the DNA TGTGCCAGCAGCCTGGGACAGGGGATCACAGATACGCAGTATTTT. Protein sequence: CASSLGQGITDTQYF.

This clone has a single count. The V call is TRBV6-1, the J call TRBJ2-1; TRBD2 matches at 7 bases. CDR3 size: 15 residues. J gave up 2 bases and V 7 bases, and 8 bases lay outside the gene matches. Germline-derived CDR1 and CDR2 are MNHNS and SASEGT. CDR3 bases: TGTGCCAGCATGGTTATGAGCGGGGCCTACAATGAGCAGTTCTTC. The encoded protein is CASMVMSGAYNEQFF.

In its sample, this clone was seen a few times. The V call is TRBV25-1, the J call TRBJ1-1; weak D call: TRBD1 (5 bases). V was trimmed by 4 bases and J by 1 base, leaving 10 bases between them. Germline CDR1 MGHDK, CDR2 SYGVNS. This CDR3 comprises 14 residues. The CDR3 DNA follows: TGTGCCAGCAGTGTCGGACAAACGAACACTGAAGCTTTCTTT. Translating gives CASSVGQTNTEAFF.

The CDR3 sequence: CASSFIGDNQPQHF. The DNA of the CDR3 is TGTGCCAGCAGCTTTATCGGGGACAATCAGCCCCAGCATTTT. The chain joins TRBV7-9 to TRBJ1-5, with D unresolved. The CDR3 is made up of 14 amino acids. Germline V gene sequence: CDR1 SEHNR, CDR2 FQNEAQ (reference sequence). V lost 3 bases to trimming and J lost 3 bases, with 9 bases between them.

The chain is built from TRBV6-1 and TRBJ1-4; tentatively, D is TRBD1 (5 bases). The V and J ends lost 8 bases and 6 bases respectively, with 13 bases between them. Germline values: CDR1 MNHNS, CDR2 SASEGT. The CDR3 is made up of 13 amino acids. The CDR3: CASAPGRDEKLFF. The CDR3 DNA sequence: TGTGCCAGCGCCCCGGGGCGCGATGAAAAACTGTTTTTT.

The CDR3 DNA is TGTGCCAGCAAGGAGACAGAATCCTACGAGCAGTACTTC. Amino acid sequence: CASKETESYEQYF. The chain carries TRBV2 and TRBJ2-7, with D possibly being TRBD1 (5 bases). CDR1 is SNHLY and CDR2 is FYNNEI in the germline V gene. The CDR3 loop spans 13 amino acids. V dropped 7 bases and J dropped 1 base, with 11 bases sitting between them. The whole variable domain, remainder taken from reference TRBV2 and TRBJ2-7, is EPEVTQTPSHQVTQMGQEVILRCVPISNHLYFYWYRQILGQKVEFLVSFYNNEISEKSEIFDDQFSVERPDGSNFTLKIRSTKLEDSAMYFCASKETESYEQYFGPGTRLTVT.

V and J are TRBV19 and TRBJ2-5; perhaps TRBD2 as D (5 bases). The CDR3 has 16 amino acids. V shed 6 bases and J shed 1 base, with 18 bases lying between them. Germline values: CDR1 LNHDA, CDR2 SQIVND (reference sequence). CDR3 sequence: CASRPGVAKVQETQYF. In nucleotides, the CDR3 is TGTGCCAGTAGGCCCGGGGTAGCGAAAGTCCAAGAGACCCAGTACTTC. The full variable domain, its missing parts supplied by reference TRBV19 and TRBJ2-5, is DGGITQSPKYLFRKEGQNVTLSCEQNLNHDAMYWYRQDPGQGLRLIYYSQIVNDFQKGDIAEGYSVSREKKESFPLTVTSAQKNPTAFYLCASRPGVAKVQETQYFGPGTRLLVL.